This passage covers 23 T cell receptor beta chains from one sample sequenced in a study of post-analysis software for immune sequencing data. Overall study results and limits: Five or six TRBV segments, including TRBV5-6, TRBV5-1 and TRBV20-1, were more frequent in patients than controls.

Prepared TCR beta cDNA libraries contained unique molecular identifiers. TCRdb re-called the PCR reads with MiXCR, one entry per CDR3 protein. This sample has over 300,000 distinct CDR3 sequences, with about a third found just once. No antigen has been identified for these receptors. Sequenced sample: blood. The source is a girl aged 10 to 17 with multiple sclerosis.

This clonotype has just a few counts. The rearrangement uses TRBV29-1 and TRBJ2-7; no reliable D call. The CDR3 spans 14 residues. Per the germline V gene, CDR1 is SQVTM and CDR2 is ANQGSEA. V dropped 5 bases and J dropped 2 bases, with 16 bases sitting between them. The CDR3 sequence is CSVSKMGIAYEQYF. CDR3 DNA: TGCAGCGTTTCTAAGATGGGAATAGCCTACGAGCAGTACTTC.

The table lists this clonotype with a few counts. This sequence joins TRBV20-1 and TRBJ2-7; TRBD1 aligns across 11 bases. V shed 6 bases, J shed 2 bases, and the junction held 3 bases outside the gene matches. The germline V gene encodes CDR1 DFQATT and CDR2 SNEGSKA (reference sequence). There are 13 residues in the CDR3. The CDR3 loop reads CSAGTGGTYEQYF. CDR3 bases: TGCAGTGCCGGGACAGGGGGTACCTACGAGCAGTACTTC.

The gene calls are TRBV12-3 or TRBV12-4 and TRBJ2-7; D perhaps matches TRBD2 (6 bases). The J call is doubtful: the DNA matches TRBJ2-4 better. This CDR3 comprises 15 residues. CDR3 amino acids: CASSFLGNGRNIQYF. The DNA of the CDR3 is TGTGCCAGCAGTTTTTTGGGTAACGGGAGAAACATTCAGTACTTC.

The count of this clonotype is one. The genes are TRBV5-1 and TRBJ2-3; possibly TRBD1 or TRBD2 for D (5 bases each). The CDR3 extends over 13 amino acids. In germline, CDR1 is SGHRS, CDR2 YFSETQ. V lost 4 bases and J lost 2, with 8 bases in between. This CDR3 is CASSGGNTDTQYF. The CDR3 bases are TGCGCCAGCAGCGGGGGAAACACAGATACGCAGTATTTT.

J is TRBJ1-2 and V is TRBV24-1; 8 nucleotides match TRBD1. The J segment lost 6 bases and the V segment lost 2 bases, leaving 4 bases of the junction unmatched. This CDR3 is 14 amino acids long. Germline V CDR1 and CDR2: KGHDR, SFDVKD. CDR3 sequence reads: CATSDWTGSNGYTF. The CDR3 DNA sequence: TGTGCCACCAGTGATTGGACAGGGTCGAATGGCTACACCTTC.

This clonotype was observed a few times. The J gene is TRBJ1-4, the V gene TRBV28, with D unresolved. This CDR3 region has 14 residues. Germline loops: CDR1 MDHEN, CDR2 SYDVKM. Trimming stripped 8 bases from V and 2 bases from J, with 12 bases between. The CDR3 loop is CASGGPDTNEKLFF. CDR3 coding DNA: TGTGCCAGCGGTGGACCAGATACTAATGAAAAACTGTTTTTT.

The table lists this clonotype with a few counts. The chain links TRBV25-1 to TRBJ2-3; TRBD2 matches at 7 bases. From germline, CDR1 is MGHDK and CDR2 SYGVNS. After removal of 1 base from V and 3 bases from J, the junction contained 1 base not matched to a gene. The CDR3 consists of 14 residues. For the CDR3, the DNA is TGTGCCAGCAGTGAATGGGAGGGAACAGATACGCAGTATTTT. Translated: CASSEWEGTDTQYF.

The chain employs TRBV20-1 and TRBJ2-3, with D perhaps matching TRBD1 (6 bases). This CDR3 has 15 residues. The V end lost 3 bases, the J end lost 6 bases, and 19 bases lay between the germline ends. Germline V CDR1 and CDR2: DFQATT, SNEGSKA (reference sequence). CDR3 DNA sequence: TGCAGTGCTAGTGGACAGACCTTACCTCGCGATACGCAGTATTTT. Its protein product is CSASGQTLPRDTQYF.

CDR3 coding DNA: TGTGCCAGCAGTATAACAGGGAAGGAGGGTGAAGCTTTCTTT. It encodes CASSITGKEGEAFF. This chain uses TRBV6-5 with TRBJ1-1, with D possibly being TRBD1 (6 bases). Germline CDR1 is MNHEY and CDR2 is SVGAGI. With 5 bases removed from V and 7 bases from J, the gap between germline ends came to 17 bases. The CDR3 is 14 amino acids.

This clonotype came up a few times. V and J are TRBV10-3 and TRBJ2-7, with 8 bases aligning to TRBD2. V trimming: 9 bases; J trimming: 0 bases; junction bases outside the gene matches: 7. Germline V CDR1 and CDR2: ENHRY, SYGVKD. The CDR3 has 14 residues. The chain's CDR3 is CAIGQAGASYEQYF. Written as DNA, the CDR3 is TGTGCCATAGGCCAAGCGGGGGCCTCCTACGAGCAGTACTTC.

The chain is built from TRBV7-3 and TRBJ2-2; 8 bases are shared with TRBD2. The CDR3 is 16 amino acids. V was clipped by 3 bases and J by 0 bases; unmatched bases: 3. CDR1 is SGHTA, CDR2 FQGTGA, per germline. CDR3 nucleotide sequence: TGTGCCAGCAGCTTCTCGGGGGGGGCGAACACCGGGGAGCTGTTTTTT. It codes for CASSFSGGANTGELFF.

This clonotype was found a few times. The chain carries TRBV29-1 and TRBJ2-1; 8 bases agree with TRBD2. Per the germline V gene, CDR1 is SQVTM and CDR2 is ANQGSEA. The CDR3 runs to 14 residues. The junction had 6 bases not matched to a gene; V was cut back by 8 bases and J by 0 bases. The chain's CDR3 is CSPILAGSYNEQFF. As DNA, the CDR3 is TGCAGCCCTATTCTAGCGGGCTCCTACAATGAGCAGTTCTTC.

CDR3 sequence reads: CASSIGDYNSPLHF. The CDR3 bases are TGTGCCAGTAGTATAGGGGACTATAATTCACCCCTCCACTTT. The chain couples TRBV19 to TRBJ1-6; D call uncertain. V was pared by 1 base and J by 3 bases, with 4 bases between. Germline V gene data show CDR1 as LNHDA and CDR2 as SQIVND (reference sequence). The CDR3 consists of 14 residues.

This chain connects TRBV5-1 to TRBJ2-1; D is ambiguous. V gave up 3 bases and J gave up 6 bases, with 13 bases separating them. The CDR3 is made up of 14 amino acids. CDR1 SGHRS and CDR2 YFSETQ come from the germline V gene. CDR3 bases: TGCGCCAGCAGCTCCGGTGTCCGCCCCAATGAGCAGTTCTTC. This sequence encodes CASSSGVRPNEQFF.

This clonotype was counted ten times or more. The CDR3: CASSFGAGGKETQYF. In DNA form, the CDR3 reads TGCGCCAGCAGCTTCGGAGCGGGTGGTAAAGAGACCCAGTACTTC. The rearrangement uses TRBV5-1 and TRBJ2-5, with D possibly being TRBD2 (6 bases). The CDR3 is 15 amino acids. In germline, CDR1 is SGHRS, CDR2 YFSETQ. V was trimmed by 2 bases and J by 3 bases, leaving 14 bases between them.

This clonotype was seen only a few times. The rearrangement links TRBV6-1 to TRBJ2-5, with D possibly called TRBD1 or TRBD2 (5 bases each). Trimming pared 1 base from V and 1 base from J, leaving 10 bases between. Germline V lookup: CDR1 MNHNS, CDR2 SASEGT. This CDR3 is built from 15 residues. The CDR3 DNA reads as TGTGCCAGCAGTGAAGATTGGGACGTCCAAGAGACCCAGTACTTC. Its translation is CASSEDWDVQETQYF.

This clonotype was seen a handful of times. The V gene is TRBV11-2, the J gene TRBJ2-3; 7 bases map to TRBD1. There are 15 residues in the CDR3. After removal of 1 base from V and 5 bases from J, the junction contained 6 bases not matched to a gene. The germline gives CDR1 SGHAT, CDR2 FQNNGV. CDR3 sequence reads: CASSLAETGIDTQYF. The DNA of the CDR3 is TGTGCCAGCAGCTTAGCGGAGACAGGGATAGATACGCAGTATTTT.

The CDR3 region has the DNA TGTGCCAGCAGTGAAGGTTCGTGGCAGCTCTCCTACGAGCAGTACTTC. This encodes CASSEGSWQLSYEQYF. This chain joins TRBV6-1 and TRBJ2-7; D not resolved. This CDR3 contains 16 residues. V lost 1 base to trimming and J lost 0 bases, with 13 bases between them. CDR1 MNHNS and CDR2 SASEGT come from the germline V gene.

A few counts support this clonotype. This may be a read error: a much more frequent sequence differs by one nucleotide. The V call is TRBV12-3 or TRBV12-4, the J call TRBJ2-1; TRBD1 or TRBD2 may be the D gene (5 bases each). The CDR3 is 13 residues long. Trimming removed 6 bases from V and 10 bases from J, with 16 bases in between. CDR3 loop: CASRRDACSEQFF. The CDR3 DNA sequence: TGTGCCAGCAGACGGGACGCCTGCTCCGAGCAGTTCTTC.

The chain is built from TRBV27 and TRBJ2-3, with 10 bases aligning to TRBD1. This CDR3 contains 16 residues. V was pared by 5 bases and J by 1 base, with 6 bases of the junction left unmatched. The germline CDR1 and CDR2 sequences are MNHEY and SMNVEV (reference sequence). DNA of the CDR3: TGTGCCAGCAGTGGCGACAGGGGGCCGGGCACAGATACGCAGTATTTT. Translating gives CASSGDRGPGTDTQYF.

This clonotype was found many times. The CDR3 reads CASKRSNEQFF. The CDR3 nucleotides read TGTGCCAGCAAGCGGTCCAACGAGCAGTTCTTC. V is TRBV2 and J is TRBJ2-1, with a possible D match to TRBD2 (5 bases). Germline V lookup: CDR1 SNHLY, CDR2 FYNNEI. Trimming stripped 7 bases from V and 10 bases from J, with 11 bases between. This CDR3 has 11 residues. Using reference TRBV2 and TRBJ2-1 for the parts outside the CDR3, the full variable domain is EPEVTQTPSHQVTQMGQEVILRCVPISNHLYFYWYRQILGQKVEFLVSFYNNEISEKSEIFDDQFSVERPDGSNFTLKIRSTKLEDSAMYFCASKRSNEQFFGPGTRLTVL.

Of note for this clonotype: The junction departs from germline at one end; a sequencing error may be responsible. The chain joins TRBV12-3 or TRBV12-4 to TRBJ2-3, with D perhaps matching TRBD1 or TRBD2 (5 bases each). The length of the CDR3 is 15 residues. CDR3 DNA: TGTGCCAGCAGTTTCTACAGGTCTAGCACAGATGCGCAGTATTTT. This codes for CASSFYRSSTDAQYF.

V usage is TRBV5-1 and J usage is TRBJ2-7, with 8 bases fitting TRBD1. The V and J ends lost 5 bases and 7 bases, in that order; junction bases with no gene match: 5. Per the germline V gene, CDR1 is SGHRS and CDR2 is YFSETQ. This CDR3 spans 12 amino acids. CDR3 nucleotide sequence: TGCGCCAGCAGGGACAGGGCAGAAGAGCAGTACTTC. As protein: CASRDRAEEQYF.